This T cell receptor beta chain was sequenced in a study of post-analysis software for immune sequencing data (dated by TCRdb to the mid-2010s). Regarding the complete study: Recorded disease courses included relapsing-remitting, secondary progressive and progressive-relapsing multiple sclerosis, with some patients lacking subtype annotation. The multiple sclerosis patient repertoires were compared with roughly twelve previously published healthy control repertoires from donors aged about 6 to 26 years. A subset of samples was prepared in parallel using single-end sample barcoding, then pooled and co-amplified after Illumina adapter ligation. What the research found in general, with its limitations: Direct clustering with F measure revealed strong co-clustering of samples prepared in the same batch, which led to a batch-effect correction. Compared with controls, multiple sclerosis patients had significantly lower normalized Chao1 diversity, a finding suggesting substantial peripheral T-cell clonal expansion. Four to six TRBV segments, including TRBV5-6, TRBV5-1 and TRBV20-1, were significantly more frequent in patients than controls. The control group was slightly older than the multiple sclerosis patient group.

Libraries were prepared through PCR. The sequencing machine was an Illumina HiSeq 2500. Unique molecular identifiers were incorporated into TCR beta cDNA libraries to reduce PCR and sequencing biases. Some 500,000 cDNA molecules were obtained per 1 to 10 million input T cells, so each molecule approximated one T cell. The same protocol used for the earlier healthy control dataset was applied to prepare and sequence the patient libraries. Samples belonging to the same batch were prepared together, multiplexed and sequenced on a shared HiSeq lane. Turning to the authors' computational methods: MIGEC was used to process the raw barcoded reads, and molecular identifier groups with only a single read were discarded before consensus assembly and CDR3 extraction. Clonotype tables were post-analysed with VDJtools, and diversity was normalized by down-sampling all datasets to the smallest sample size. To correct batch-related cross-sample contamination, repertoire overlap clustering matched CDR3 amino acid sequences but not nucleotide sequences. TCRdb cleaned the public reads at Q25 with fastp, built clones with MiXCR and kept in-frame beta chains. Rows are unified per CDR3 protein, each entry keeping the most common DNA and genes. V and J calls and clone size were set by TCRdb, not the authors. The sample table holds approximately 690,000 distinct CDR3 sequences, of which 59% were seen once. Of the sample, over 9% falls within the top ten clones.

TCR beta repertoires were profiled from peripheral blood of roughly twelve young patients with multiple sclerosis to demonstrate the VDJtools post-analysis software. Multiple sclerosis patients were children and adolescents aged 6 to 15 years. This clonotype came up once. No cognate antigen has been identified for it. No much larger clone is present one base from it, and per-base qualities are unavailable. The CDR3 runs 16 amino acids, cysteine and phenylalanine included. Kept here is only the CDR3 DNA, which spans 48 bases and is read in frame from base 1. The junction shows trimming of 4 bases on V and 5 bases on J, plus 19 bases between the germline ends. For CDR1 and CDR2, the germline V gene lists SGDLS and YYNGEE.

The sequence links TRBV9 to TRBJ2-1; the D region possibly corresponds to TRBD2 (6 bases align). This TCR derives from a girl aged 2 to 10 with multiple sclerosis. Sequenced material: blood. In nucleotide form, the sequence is TGTGCCAGCAGCCCGTGGGTTAGCGGCAGGGACAATGAGCAGTTCTTC. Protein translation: CASSPWVSGRDNEQFF.